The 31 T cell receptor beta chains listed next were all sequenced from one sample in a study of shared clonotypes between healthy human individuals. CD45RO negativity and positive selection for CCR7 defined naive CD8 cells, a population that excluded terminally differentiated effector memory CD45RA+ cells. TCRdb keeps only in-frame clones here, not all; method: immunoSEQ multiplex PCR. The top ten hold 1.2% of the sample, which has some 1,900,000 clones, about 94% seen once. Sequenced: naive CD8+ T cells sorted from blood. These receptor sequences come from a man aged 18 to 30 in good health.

CDR3 sequence reads: CASSYSGETYEQYF. CDR3 nucleotide sequence: TGTGCCAGCAGTTACTCAGGGGAAACCTACGAGCAGTACTTC. The V gene is TRBV6-6, the J gene TRBJ2-7; maybe TRBD1 (5 bases). The V gene lost 0 bases and the J gene lost 2 bases, with 8 bases spanning the gap. This CDR3 is built from 14 residues. The germline gives CDR1 MNHNY, CDR2 SVGAGI (reference sequence).

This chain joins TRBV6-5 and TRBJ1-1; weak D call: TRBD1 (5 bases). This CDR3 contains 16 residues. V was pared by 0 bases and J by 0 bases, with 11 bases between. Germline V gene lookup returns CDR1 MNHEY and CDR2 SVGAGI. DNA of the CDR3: TGTGCCAGCAGTTACTCCCCGGGGGGGGTGAACACTGAAGCTTTCTTT. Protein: CASSYSPGGVNTEAFF.

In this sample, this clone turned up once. The CDR3 loop is CASSPPGGVHNEQFF. The CDR3 nucleotides read TGTGCCAGCAGTCCGCCCGGTGGAGTCCACAATGAGCAGTTCTTC. This chain uses TRBV28 with TRBJ2-1, with D uncertain. V shed 5 bases and J shed 5 bases, with 16 bases lying between them. The CDR3 length is 15 residues. CDR1 is MDHEN, CDR2 SYDVKM, per germline. The variable domain in full, with the rest retrieved from reference TRBV28 and TRBJ2-1, is DVKVTQSSRYLVKRTGEKVFLECVQDMDHENMFWYRQDPGLGLRLIYFSYDVKMKEKGDIPEGYSVSREKKERFSLILESASTNQTSMYLCASSPPGGVHNEQFFGPGTRLTVL.

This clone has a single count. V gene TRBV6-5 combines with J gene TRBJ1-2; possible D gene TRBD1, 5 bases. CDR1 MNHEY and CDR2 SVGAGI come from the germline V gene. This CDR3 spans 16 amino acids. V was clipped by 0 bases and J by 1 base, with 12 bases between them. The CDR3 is CASSYSVGGINYGYTF. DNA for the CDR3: TGTGCCAGCAGTTACTCCGTGGGGGGAATTAACTATGGCTACACCTTC.

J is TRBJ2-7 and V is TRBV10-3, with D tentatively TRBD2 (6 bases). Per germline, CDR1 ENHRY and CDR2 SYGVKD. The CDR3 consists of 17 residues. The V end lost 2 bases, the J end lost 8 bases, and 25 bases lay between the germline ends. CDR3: CAISEGEDGDYFTQQYF. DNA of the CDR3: TGTGCCATCAGTGAGGGGGAGGACGGAGACTACTTTACGCAGCAGTACTTC.

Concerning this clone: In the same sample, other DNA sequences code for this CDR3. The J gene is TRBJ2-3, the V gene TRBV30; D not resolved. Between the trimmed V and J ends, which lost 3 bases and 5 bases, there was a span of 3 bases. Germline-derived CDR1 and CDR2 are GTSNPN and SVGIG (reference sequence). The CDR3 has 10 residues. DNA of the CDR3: TGTGCCTGGAGGGGAGATACGCAGTATTTT. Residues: CAWRGDTQYF.

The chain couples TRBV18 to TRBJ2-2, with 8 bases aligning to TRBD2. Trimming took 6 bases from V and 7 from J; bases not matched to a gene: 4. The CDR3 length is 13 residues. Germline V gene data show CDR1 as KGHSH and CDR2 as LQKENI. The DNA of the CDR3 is TGTGCCAGCTCCCCCACTAGCGGCGGGGAGCTGTTTTTT. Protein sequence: CASSPTSGGELFF.

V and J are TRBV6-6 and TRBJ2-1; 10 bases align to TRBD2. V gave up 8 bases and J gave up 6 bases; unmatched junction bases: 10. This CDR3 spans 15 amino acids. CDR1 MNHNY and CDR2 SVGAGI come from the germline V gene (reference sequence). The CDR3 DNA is TGTGCCAGCTCTACCCTAGCGGGGGCAGGCAATGAGCAGTTCTTC. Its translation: CASSTLAGAGNEQFF.

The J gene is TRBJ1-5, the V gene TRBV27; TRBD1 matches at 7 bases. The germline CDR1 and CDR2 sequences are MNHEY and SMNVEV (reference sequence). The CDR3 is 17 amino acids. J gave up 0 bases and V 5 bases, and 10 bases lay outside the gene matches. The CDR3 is CASSLRGGQNSNQPQHF. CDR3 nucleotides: TGTGCCAGCAGTCTCAGGGGGGGACAGAATAGCAATCAGCCCCAGCATTTT.

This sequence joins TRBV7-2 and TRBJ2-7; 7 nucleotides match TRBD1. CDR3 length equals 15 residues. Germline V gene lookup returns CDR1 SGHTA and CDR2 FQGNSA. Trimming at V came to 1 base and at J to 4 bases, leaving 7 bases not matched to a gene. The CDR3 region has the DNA TGTGCCAGCAGCTTAGGAGACAGGGTACGATACGAGCAGTACTTC. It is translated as CASSLGDRVRYEQYF.

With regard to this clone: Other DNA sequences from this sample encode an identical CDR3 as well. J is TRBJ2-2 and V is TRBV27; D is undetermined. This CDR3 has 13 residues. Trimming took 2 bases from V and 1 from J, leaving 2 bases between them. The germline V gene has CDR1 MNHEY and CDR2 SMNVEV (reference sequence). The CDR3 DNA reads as TGTGCCAGCAGTTTACTGAACACCGGGGAGCTGTTTTTT. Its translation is CASSLLNTGELFF.

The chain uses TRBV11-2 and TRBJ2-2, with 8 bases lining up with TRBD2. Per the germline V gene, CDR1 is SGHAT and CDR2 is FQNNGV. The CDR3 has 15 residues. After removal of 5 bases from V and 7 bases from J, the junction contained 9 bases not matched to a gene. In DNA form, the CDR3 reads TGTGCCAGCAGCCTTGATAGCGGGATCCTCGGGGAGCTGTTTTTT. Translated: CASSLDSGILGELFF.

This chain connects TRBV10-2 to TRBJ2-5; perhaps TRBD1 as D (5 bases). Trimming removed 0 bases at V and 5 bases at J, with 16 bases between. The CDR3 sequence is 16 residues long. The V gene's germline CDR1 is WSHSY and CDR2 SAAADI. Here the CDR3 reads CASSESVAVPGETQYF. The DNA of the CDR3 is TGCGCCAGCAGTGAGTCCGTGGCAGTCCCAGGGGAGACCCAGTACTTC.

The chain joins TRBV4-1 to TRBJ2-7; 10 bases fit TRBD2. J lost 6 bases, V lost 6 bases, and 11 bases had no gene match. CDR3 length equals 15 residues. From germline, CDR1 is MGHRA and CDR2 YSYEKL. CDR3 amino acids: CASRIIAGGPAEQYF. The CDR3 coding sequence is TGCGCCAGCAGGATTATAGCGGGGGGCCCCGCCGAGCAGTACTTC.

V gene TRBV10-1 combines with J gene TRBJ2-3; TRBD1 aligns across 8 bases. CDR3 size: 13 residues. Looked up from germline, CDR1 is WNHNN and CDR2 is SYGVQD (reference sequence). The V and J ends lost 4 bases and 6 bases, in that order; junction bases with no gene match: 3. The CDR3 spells CASSGQGWDTQYF. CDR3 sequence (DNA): TGCGCCAGCAGTGGACAGGGGTGGGATACGCAGTATTTT.

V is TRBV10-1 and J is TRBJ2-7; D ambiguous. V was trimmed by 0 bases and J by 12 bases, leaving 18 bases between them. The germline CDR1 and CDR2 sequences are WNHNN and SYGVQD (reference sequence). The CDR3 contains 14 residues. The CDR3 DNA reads TGCGCCAGCAGTGAGTCGAAAACTGCCGATTCGCGGTACTTC. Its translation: CASSESKTADSRYF.

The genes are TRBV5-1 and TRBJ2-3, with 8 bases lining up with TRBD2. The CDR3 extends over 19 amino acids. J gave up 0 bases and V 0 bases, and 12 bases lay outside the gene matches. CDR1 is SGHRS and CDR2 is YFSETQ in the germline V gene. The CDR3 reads CASSLDPTGGITSTDTQYF. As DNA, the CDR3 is TGCGCCAGCAGCTTGGACCCCACGGGGGGGATTACTAGCACAGATACGCAGTATTTT.

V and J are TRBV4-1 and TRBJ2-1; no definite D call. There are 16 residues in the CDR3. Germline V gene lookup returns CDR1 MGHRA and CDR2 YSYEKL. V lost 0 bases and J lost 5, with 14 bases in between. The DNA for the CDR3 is TGCGCCAGCAGCCAAGATGTCGAGGTGGGGAACAATGAGCAGTTCTTC. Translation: CASSQDVEVGNNEQFF.

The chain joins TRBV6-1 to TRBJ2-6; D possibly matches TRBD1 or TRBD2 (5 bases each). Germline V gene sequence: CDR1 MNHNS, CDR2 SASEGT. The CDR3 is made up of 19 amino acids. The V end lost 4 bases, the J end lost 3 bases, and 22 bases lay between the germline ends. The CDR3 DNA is TGTGCCAGCAGTGCCCGGGACCGACTGGCAGTGAGTGGGGCCAACGTCCTGACTTTC. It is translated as CASSARDRLAVSGANVLTF.

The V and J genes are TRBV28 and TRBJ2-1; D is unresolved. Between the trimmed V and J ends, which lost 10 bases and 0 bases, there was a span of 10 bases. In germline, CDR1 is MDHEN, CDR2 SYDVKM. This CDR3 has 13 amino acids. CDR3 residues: CAIEGLSYNEQFF. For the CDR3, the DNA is TGTGCCATCGAAGGCCTCTCCTACAATGAGCAGTTCTTC.

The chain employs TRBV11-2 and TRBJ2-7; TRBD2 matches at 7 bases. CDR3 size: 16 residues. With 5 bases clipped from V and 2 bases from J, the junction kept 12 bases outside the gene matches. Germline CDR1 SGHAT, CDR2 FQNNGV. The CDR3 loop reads CASSPDTGTTTYEQYF. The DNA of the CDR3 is TGTGCCAGCAGCCCCGATACCGGGACTACCACCTACGAGCAGTACTTC.

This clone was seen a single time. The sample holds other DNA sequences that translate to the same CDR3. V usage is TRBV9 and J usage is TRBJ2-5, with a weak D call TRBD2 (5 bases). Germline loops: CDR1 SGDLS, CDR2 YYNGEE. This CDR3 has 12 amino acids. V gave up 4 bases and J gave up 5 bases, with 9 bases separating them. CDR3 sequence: CASSSSGETQYF. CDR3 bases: TGTGCCAGCAGCTCTTCGGGGGAGACCCAGTACTTC.

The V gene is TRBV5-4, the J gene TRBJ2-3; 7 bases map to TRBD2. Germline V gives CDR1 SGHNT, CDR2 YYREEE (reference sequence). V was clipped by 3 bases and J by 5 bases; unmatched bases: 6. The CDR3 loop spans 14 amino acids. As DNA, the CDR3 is TGTGCCAGCAGCTCGGGACTAACGAGAGATACGCAGTATTTT. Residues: CASSSGLTRDTQYF.

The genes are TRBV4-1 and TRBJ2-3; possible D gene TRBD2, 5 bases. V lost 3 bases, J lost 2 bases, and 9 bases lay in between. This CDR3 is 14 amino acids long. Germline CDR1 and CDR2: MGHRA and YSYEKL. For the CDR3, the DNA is TGCGCCAGCAGCCAGTCTAGCTACACAGATACGCAGTATTTT. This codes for CASSQSSYTDTQYF.

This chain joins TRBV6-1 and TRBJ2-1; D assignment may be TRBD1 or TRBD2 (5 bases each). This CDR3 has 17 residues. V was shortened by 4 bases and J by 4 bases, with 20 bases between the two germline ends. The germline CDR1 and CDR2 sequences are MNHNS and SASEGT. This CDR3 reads CASSVGFGASRYNEQFF. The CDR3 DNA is TGTGCCAGCAGTGTAGGTTTTGGGGCTAGCAGGTACAATGAGCAGTTCTTC.

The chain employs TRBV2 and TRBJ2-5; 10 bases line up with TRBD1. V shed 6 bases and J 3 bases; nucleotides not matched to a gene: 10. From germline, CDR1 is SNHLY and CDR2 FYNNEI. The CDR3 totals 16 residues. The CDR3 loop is CASSQGTGVMKETQYF. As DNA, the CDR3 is TGTGCCAGCAGCCAGGGGACAGGGGTAATGAAAGAGACCCAGTACTTC. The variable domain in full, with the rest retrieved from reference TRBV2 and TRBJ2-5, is EPEVTQTPSHQVTQMGQEVILRCVPISNHLYFYWYRQILGQKVEFLVSFYNNEISEKSEIFDDQFSVERPDGSNFTLKIRSTKLEDSAMYFCASSQGTGVMKETQYFGPGTRLLVL.

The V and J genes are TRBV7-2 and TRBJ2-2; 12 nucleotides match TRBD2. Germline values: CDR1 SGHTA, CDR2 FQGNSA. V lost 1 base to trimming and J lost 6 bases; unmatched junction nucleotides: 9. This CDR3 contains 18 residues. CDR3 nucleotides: TGTGCCAGCAGCTTAGGGCTAGCGGGGGGGCAAAAGGCCGGGGAGCTGTTTTTT. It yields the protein CASSLGLAGGQKAGELFF.

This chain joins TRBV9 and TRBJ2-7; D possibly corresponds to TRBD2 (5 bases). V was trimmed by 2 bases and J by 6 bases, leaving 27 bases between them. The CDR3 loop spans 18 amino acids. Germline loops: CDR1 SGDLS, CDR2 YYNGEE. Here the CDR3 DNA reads TGTGCCAGCAGCGTGGACTCCAATACACCTCGAGGACGCGGCGAGCAGTACTTC. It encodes CASSVDSNTPRGRGEQYF. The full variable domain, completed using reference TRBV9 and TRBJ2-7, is DSGVTQTPKHLITATGQRVTLRCSPRSGDLSVYWYQQSLDQGLQFLIQYYNGEERAKGNILERFSAQQFPDLHSELNLSSLELGDSALYFCASSVDSNTPRGRGEQYFGPGTRLTVT.

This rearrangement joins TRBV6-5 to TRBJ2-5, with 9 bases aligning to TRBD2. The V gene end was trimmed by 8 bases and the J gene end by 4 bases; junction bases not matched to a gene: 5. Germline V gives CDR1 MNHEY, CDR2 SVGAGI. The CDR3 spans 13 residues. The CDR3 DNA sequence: TGTGCCAGCTCCGGGACTAGCTCAGAGACCCAGTACTTC. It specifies CASSGTSSETQYF.

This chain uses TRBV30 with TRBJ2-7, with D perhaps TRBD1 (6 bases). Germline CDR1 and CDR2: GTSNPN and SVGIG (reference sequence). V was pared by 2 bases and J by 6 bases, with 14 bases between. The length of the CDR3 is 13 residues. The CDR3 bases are TGTGCCTGGAGTCAGGGGTTTTCAGGCGAGCAGTACTTC. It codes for CAWSQGFSGEQYF.

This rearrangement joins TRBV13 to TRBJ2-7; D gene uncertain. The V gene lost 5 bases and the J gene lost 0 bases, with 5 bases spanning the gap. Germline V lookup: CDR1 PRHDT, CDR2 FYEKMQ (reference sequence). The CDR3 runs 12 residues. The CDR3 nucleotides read TGTGCCAGCAGCCTGTACTCCTACGAGCAGTACTTC. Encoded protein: CASSLYSYEQYF.